These 30 T cell receptor beta chains were sequenced from one sample in a study of beta chain features in type 1 diabetes. Of the isolated RNA, all was reverse transcribed, and so the sequenced material was expressed TCRB transcripts. This table comes from immunoSEQ multiplex PCR, and its TCRdb copy is limited to in-frame clones, with some not included. The table has 900,000 or so clones, roughly 16% seen once. The sequenced sample consisted of naive CD4+ T cells from blood. Receptor source: a woman under 30 in good health.

In regard to this clone: The sample contains more than one DNA sequence encoding this CDR3. The chain has TRBV20-1 and TRBJ2-1, with D hard to call. From germline, CDR1 is DFQATT and CDR2 SNEGSKA (reference sequence). V lost 5 bases and J lost 7, with 9 bases in between. The length of the CDR3 is 11 residues. In DNA, the CDR3 is TGCAGTGCTTATGATGGAAATGAGCAGTTCTTC. It translates to CSAYDGNEQFF.

V gene TRBV7-2 combines with J gene TRBJ2-3, with TRBD2 matching over 11 bases. The CDR3 spans 15 residues. J was trimmed by 5 bases and V by 5 bases; bases with no gene match: 6. CDR1 SGHTA and CDR2 FQGNSA come from the germline V gene. The CDR3 protein is CASSLGLAGVDTQYF. The CDR3 nucleotides read TGTGCCAGCAGCCTCGGACTAGCGGGCGTAGATACGCAGTATTTT.

Only a few counts were recorded for this clone. The V gene is TRBV4-3, the J gene TRBJ2-1; 13 bases are shared with TRBD2. The ends lost 1 base at V and 6 bases at J; junction bases unmatched: 6. Germline CDR1 LGHNA, CDR2 YSLEER. The CDR3 has 17 residues. The CDR3 sequence is CASSQGPGLAGINEQFF. The CDR3 DNA is TGCGCCAGCAGCCAAGGCCCGGGACTAGCGGGGATCAATGAGCAGTTCTTC.

This clone was picked up a small number of times. This chain links TRBV2 with TRBJ1-5, with D possibly TRBD1 on 5 matching bases. Germline assignment: CDR1 SNHLY and CDR2 FYNNEI. The CDR3 extends over 15 amino acids. V lost 4 bases, J lost 1 base, and 11 bases lay in between. The CDR3 loop is CASSAKGRSNQPQHF. CDR3 DNA: TGTGCCAGCAGTGCTAAGGGGCGAAGCAATCAGCCCCAGCATTTT.

This clone came up a few times. The chain combines TRBV28 with TRBJ2-2, with D tentatively TRBD1 (6 bases). The CDR3 totals 14 residues. V lost 8 bases, J lost 2 bases, and 12 bases lay in between. Germline CDR1 MDHEN, CDR2 SYDVKM. The CDR3 nucleotides are TGTGCCAGCTACCGGGACACCAACACCGGGGAGCTGTTTTTT. It yields the protein CASYRDTNTGELFF. Drawing the rest from reference TRBV28 and TRBJ2-2, the complete variable domain is DVKVTQSSRYLVKRTGEKVFLECVQDMDHENMFWYRQDPGLGLRLIYFSYDVKMKEKGDIPEGYSVSREKKERFSLILESASTNQTSMYLCASYRDTNTGELFFGEGSRLTVL.

This clone turned up a few times. The gene calls are TRBV7-2 and TRBJ2-1, with D perhaps matching TRBD1 (5 bases). The CDR3 spans 14 residues. V lost 3 bases, J lost 7 bases, and 13 bases lay in between. Germline lookup yields CDR1 SGHTA and CDR2 FQGNSA. The DNA of the CDR3 is TGTGCCAGCAGCTTTGAGGCAGGGCCGAATGAGCAGTTCTTC. Protein: CASSFEAGPNEQFF. Complete variable domain (other parts from reference TRBV7-2 and TRBJ2-1): GAGVSQSPSNKVTEKGKDVELRCDPISGHTALYWYRQSLGQGLEFLIYFQGNSAPDKSGLPSDRFSAERTGGSVSTLTIQRTQQEDSAVYLCASSFEAGPNEQFFGPGTRLTVL.

This clone has a handful of counts. The chain combines TRBV5-8 with TRBJ1-4; D gene uncertain. Between the trimmed V and J ends, which lost 4 bases and 4 bases, there was a span of 11 bases. This CDR3 comprises 14 residues. The germline V gene encodes CDR1 SGHTS and CDR2 YDEGEE. The CDR3 DNA sequence: TGTGCCAGCAGCGAGGAGCGCCTTAATGAAAAACTGTTTTTT. Protein: CASSEERLNEKLFF.

A few counts support this clone. The chain couples TRBV7-3 to TRBJ1-4; D remains unclear. The V gene's germline CDR1 is SGHTA and CDR2 FQGTGA. The CDR3 runs to 13 residues. The V end was cut by 3 bases, the J end by 6 bases, with 8 bases between. The CDR3 DNA sequence: TGTGCCAGCAGCTTCTTATGGGATGAAAAACTGTTTTTT. Protein sequence: CASSFLWDEKLFF.

This clone was recorded at least ten times. This same CDR3 is encoded by further DNA sequences in the sample. The CDR3 loop is CASSSQETQYF. The CDR3 nucleotides are TGTGCCAGCAGCTCACAAGAGACCCAGTACTTC. The chain recombines TRBV7-9 with TRBJ2-5, with no clear D. The CDR3 length is 11 residues. Germline V CDR1 and CDR2: SEHNR, FQNEAQ (reference sequence). Trimming stripped 4 bases from V and 2 bases from J, with 2 bases between.

This clone has a handful of counts. This chain joins TRBV5-6 and TRBJ2-7; 14 nucleotides line up with TRBD2. CDR1 and CDR2 from the germline V gene are SGHDT and YYEEEE. This CDR3 is built from 17 residues. J was trimmed by 3 bases and V by 1 base; bases with no gene match: 6. This chain's CDR3 is CASSLSGTSGSYYEQYF. CDR3 in DNA: TGTGCCAGCAGCTTGTCCGGGACTAGCGGGAGTTACTACGAGCAGTACTTC.

V and J are TRBV28 and TRBJ2-7; D call uncertain. The germline V and J ends were trimmed by 5 bases and 2 bases, with 22 bases remaining between them. Germline V lookup: CDR1 MDHEN, CDR2 SYDVKM. The CDR3 is made up of 17 amino acids. DNA of the CDR3: TGTGCCAGCAGTCCCCCGTATGGCTCTCCCGCTACCTACGAGCAGTACTTC. Amino acids: CASSPPYGSPATYEQYF.

The chain combines TRBV7-2 with TRBJ2-1; 9 nucleotides line up with TRBD2. The CDR3 sequence is 16 residues long. Germline V gene lookup returns CDR1 SGHTA and CDR2 FQGNSA. The trim removed 5 bases at V and 3 bases at J, leaving 8 bases unmatched. In nucleotides, the CDR3 is TGTGCCAGCAGCCCTCAAGCGGGAGGCGTCTACAATGAGCAGTTCTTC. This sequence encodes CASSPQAGGVYNEQFF.

In its sample, this clone was seen a few times. CDR3: CASSSYSLNVYEQYF. In nucleotides, the CDR3 is TGCGCCAGCAGCTCCTACTCATTAAATGTCTACGAGCAGTACTTC. This chain links TRBV5-1 with TRBJ2-7; the D is unclear. This CDR3 has 15 residues. V lost 3 bases and J lost 3, with 16 bases in between. Germline V gene lookup returns CDR1 SGHRS and CDR2 YFSETQ.

The V gene is TRBV5-1, the J gene TRBJ2-1; unclear D gene. Trimming stripped 0 bases from V and 1 base from J, with 11 bases between. Germline V lookup: CDR1 SGHRS, CDR2 YFSETQ. This CDR3 is 16 amino acids long. CDR3 nucleotide sequence: TGCGCCAGCAGCTTGGCAGCCTCTATTTCCTACAATGAGCAGTTCTTC. Amino acid sequence: CASSLAASISYNEQFF.

CDR3: CASRTSPGDTQYF. The CDR3 DNA follows: TGTGCCAGCAGGACCTCACCGGGAGATACGCAGTATTTT. The chain has TRBV6-6 and TRBJ2-3; D remains ambiguous. V was trimmed by 6 bases and J by 5 bases, leaving 12 bases between them. Germline V CDR1 and CDR2: MNHNY, SVGAGI (reference sequence). The CDR3 is 13 amino acids.

In its sample, this clone was seen a few times. The CDR3 region is CASSLGGPRDPQPQHF. In DNA, the CDR3 is TGTGCCAGCAGCCTAGGGGGACCAAGGGACCCACAGCCCCAGCATTTT. This chain joins TRBV7-2 and TRBJ1-5; D is perhaps TRBD1 (6 bases). CDR3 length: 16 amino acids. Germline assignment: CDR1 SGHTA and CDR2 FQGNSA. The V gene lost 5 bases and the J gene lost 7 bases, with 21 bases spanning the gap.

This chain connects TRBV5-6 to TRBJ2-5, with D maybe TRBD1 (6 bases). Trimming cost V 2 bases and J 5 bases, with 22 bases left between them. This CDR3 has 17 residues. Germline V CDR1 and CDR2: SGHDT, YYEEEE. CDR3 DNA: TGTGCCAGCAGCTTCCTAGGTAGTGCAGGGGTAAAGGAGACCCAGTACTTC. It yields the protein CASSFLGSAGVKETQYF. The full variable domain, rest sourced from reference TRBV5-6 and TRBJ2-5, is DAGVTQSPTHLIKTRGQQVTLRCSPKSGHDTVSWYQQALGQGPQFIFQYYEEEERQRGNFPDRFSGHQFPNYSSELNVNALLLGDSALYLCASSFLGSAGVKETQYFGPGTRLLVL.

This clone was counted a few times. This chain links TRBV7-6 with TRBJ2-7, with TRBD2 identical over 9 bases. CDR1 is SGHVS, CDR2 FNYEAQ, per germline. The CDR3 is made up of 17 amino acids. V lost 1 base, J lost 1 base, and 8 bases stayed unmatched. The CDR3 sequence is CASSLGHAGGVSYEQYF. In DNA, the CDR3 is TGTGCCAGCAGCTTAGGGCACGCGGGAGGGGTTTCCTACGAGCAGTACTTC.

This clone was found a few times. V usage is TRBV20-1 and J usage is TRBJ2-1, with 7 bases fitting TRBD1. Germline assignment: CDR1 DFQATT and CDR2 SNEGSKA (reference sequence). J was trimmed by 6 bases and V by 8 bases; bases with no gene match: 4. CDR3 length: 11 residues. This CDR3 is CSIQGSNEQFF. In DNA, the CDR3 is TGCAGTATACAGGGGAGCAATGAGCAGTTCTTC.

This clone appeared a few times. The chain has TRBV14 and TRBJ2-4, with D possibly TRBD2 on 5 matching bases. Germline V gene sequence: CDR1 SGHDN, CDR2 FVKESK. CDR3 length: 14 residues. The germline V and J ends were trimmed by 1 base and 10 bases, with 14 bases remaining between them. CDR3 nucleotides: TGTGCCAGCAGCCAAGTATCGGGGTTTTCTATTCAGTACTTC. Protein: CASSQVSGFSIQYF.

The chain joins TRBV7-2 to TRBJ2-1, with 7 bases fitting TRBD1. The trim removed 5 bases at V and 8 bases at J, leaving 6 bases unmatched. The CDR3 sequence is 13 residues long. CDR1 is SGHTA, CDR2 FQGNSA, per germline. For the CDR3, the DNA is TGTGCCAGCAGCCAGACAGGGATTGATGAGCAGTTCTTC. Protein product: CASSQTGIDEQFF.

This clone has more than one count but fewer than ten. This chain links TRBV27 with TRBJ2-7; D is perhaps TRBD2 (6 bases). Germline V gene data show CDR1 as MNHEY and CDR2 as SMNVEV (reference sequence). CDR3 length equals 13 residues. V was cut by 2 bases and J by 11 bases, with 16 bases left in between. CDR3 coding DNA: TGTGCCAGCAGTTTACGACCCTCGGGGGAAAAGTACTTC. Its protein is CASSLRPSGEKYF.

This clone was found a few times. The V call is TRBV5-1, the J call TRBJ2-3; 9 bases are a match to TRBD2. Germline loops: CDR1 SGHRS, CDR2 YFSETQ. The CDR3 extends over 16 amino acids. V gave up 4 bases and J gave up 0 bases; unmatched junction bases: 6. The CDR3: CASSQGLATSTDTQYF. CDR3 coding DNA: TGCGCCAGCAGCCAAGGACTAGCGACTAGCACAGATACGCAGTATTTT.

Points on this clone: This specimen includes other DNA sequences encoding the same CDR3. The chain combines TRBV7-2 with TRBJ2-5; D gene unclear. This CDR3 is 12 amino acids long. Trimming pared 2 bases from V and 5 bases from J, leaving 6 bases between. The germline V gene has CDR1 SGHTA and CDR2 FQGNSA. CDR3 sequence reads: CASSLLGETQYF. In DNA form, the CDR3 reads TGTGCCAGCAGCTTATTAGGGGAGACCCAGTACTTC.

This clone has just a few counts. This same CDR3 is encoded by further DNA sequences in the sample. V usage is TRBV18 and J usage is TRBJ1-1, with 7 bases fitting TRBD1. From germline, CDR1 is KGHSH and CDR2 LQKENI. J gave up 1 base and V 1 base, and 0 bases lay outside the gene matches. CDR3 length: 14 residues. The CDR3: CASSPQGANTEAFF. The DNA for the CDR3 is TGTGCCAGCTCACCACAGGGGGCGAACACTGAAGCTTTCTTT.

There are a few counts of this clone. DNA of the CDR3: TGTGCCAGCAGCTCCCAGGGGGGAGTCACCGGGGAGCTGTTTTTT. Protein sequence: CASSSQGGVTGELFF. The rearrangement links TRBV5-4 to TRBJ2-2; D is perhaps TRBD1 (7 bases). Germline assignment: CDR1 SGHNT and CDR2 YYREEE (reference sequence). The V gene lost 3 bases and the J gene lost 4 bases, with 13 bases spanning the gap. This CDR3 contains 15 residues. The complete variable domain, with remaining parts taken from reference TRBV5-4 and TRBJ2-2, reads ETGVTQSPTHLIKTRGQQVTLRCSSQSGHNTVSWYQQALGQGPQFIFQYYREEENGRGNFPPRFSGLQFPNYSSELNVNALELDDSALYLCASSSQGGVTGELFFGEGSRLTVL.

J is TRBJ1-2 and V is TRBV4-3; possibly TRBD1 for D (5 bases). Trimming pared 1 base from V and 4 bases from J, leaving 13 bases between. There are 15 residues in the CDR3. Germline CDR1 and CDR2: LGHNA and YSLEER. The CDR3 is CASSQGGLQSYGYTF. The CDR3 DNA is TGCGCCAGCAGCCAAGGGGGGTTACAGAGCTATGGCTACACCTTC.

This clone was counted between two and nine times. This rearrangement joins TRBV11-2 to TRBJ2-7; D unresolved. Germline CDR1 reads SGHAT; CDR2 reads FQNNGV. The V end lost 0 bases, the J end lost 3 bases, and 12 bases lay between the germline ends. The CDR3 length is 15 residues. CDR3 sequence reads: CASSLESPAIYEQYF. As DNA, the CDR3 is TGTGCCAGCAGCTTAGAGAGTCCAGCCATCTACGAGCAGTACTTC.

This clone was observed a handful of times. The CDR3 is CASSPGTVQETQYF. The CDR3 bases are TGTGCCAGCAGCCCCGGGACAGTGCAAGAGACCCAGTACTTC. The chain has TRBV11-1 and TRBJ2-5; 7 nucleotides agree with TRBD1. The CDR3 has 14 residues. Trimming at V came to 5 bases and at J to 2 bases, leaving 5 bases not matched to a gene. Germline assignment: CDR1 SGHAT and CDR2 FQDESV (reference sequence).

To note about this clone: The same CDR3 can be traced to other DNA sequences in this sample. The chain couples TRBV5-4 to TRBJ2-1, with 11 bases aligning to TRBD2. After removal of 4 bases from V and 3 bases from J, the junction contained 3 bases not matched to a gene. The germline gives CDR1 SGHNT, CDR2 YYREEE (reference sequence). The CDR3 totals 15 residues. The CDR3 DNA is TGTGCCAGCAGCCCCACTAGCGGGAGCTACAATGAGCAGTTCTTC. Amino acid sequence: CASSPTSGSYNEQFF.